This T cell receptor beta chain derives from a study of spatial heterogeneity in lung cancer (dated by TCRdb to the late 2010s). Study-wide context: Beta-chain transcripts were consistently detected in greater numbers than alpha-chain transcripts, which likely reflects a higher abundance of beta-chain transcripts. In tumor regions, TCR transcript counts showed a strong correlation with a T cell transcriptional module score from matched bulk RNA-seq. In the raw uncorrected reads, each unique combination of TCR and UMI appeared on average more than ten times. TCR alpha and beta repertoires were quantitatively compared across multiple tumor regions, matched nontumor lung and blood in non-small cell lung cancer. The study linked features of the TCR repertoire to counts of nonsynonymous mutations, which were determined by whole-exome sequencing of tumor tissue. At surgery, both alpha and beta chains were TCR-sequenced in about 200 tumor regions, some 64 matched nontumor lung samples and 56 PBMC samples.

The germline V gene encodes CDR1 SGHVS and CDR2 FQNEAQ. The CDR3, from cysteine to phenylalanine, totals 19 residues. Only CDR3 DNA remains: 57 bases, in frame from the first base. V trim: 4 bases; J trim: 8 bases; unmatched bases: 17. The time point tag for this specimen amounts to: sample taken at primary tumor resection. Donors were some 70 patients with early-stage, untreated non-small cell lung cancer from the lung TRACERx cohort. TCR sequencing used whole RNA extracted from tumor and nontumor lung tissue, or from cryopreserved PBMC samples, without cell sorting. A patient was chosen for TCR sequencing only when enough RNA was available from at least two tumor regions. A lung pathologist reviewed the tumor and adjacent nontumor lung specimens before the specimens were selected. This clonotype appeared once. The antigen it binds to is not known. Per-nucleotide qualities are absent, and no much larger clonotype sits a single base away. Since the library was made to target alpha chains, this beta chain is a stray read and its abundance is not meaningful.

Results and caveats for the whole study, not just this receptor: Additional single-cell paired TCR alpha and beta sequencing was considered necessary to confirm, at a functional level, the hypothesis that regional TCRs recognize regional mutations. Counts of ubiquitous and regional expanded TCRs were found to correlate with counts of ubiquitous and regional nonsynonymous mutations, respectively. The number of expanded intratumoral alpha and beta TCRs correlated with the tumor nonsynonymous mutation count. TCR-seq coverage of tumor T cells was estimated at only roughly 6.6% for alpha chains and 12% to 15% for beta chains.

Libraries were made using 5' RACE. Reads for this sample came from a NextSeq 500. To allow correction of PCR and sequencing errors, the TCR library protocol tagged every TCR cDNA molecule with a unique molecular identifier. In the paper's pipeline: TCR identification, UMI-based error correction and CDR3 extraction were all carried out with Decombinator tools. TCRs above a frequency of 2 per 1,000, corresponding to the top 1% of the tumor frequency distribution, were defined as expanded. Expanded tumor TCRs were classed as regional if statistically deemed absent (corrected P<0.05) from at least one tumor region, otherwise ubiquitous. Renyi diversity was calculated using the R vegan package after each repertoire was subsampled 100 times to 5,000 TCRs. To build CDR3 similarity networks, amino acid triplet string-kernel similarity was used, and CDR3s were connected when their pairwise similarity was above 0.82. TCRdb redid the processing of the public reads, applying fastp at Q25 and MiXCR, and retained in-frame beta chains. All rows with the same CDR3 protein become a single entry with the most common DNA and genes. None of the V and J calls come from the authors' own analysis; TCRdb made them. The sample table contains about 10,000 distinct CDR3 sequences; only one count was recorded for approximately 53% of them. Jointly, the top ten make up around 26% of the sample.

The input for sequencing was lung tumor tissue, taken at surgery. The sequence was obtained from a female donor with early-stage non-small cell lung cancer. The V and J segments used are TRBV7-8 and TRBJ2-2; 12 of the junction bases match TRBD2. CDR3 sequence: CASSSPTSLAGGRGGELFF. The bases read TGTGCCAGCAGCTCACCGACTTCACTAGCGGGGGGTAGAGGTGGGGAGCTGTTTTTT.